Below are 17 T cell receptor beta chains sequenced from a single sample in a study of blood T cell repertoires in COVID-19. The data were produced by immunoSEQ multiplex PCR, yet TCRdb's version contains in-frame clones alone and is incomplete. The sample has 150,000 or so clones, about 86% seen once; the top ten hold around 8.4%. The sample comprised PBMCs or T cells enriched from blood (not recorded which). Receptors were obtained from a man in his forties or fifties who had recovered from COVID-19.

The chain joins TRBV28 to TRBJ1-2; 9 bases map to TRBD1. With 5 bases clipped from V and 6 bases from J, the junction kept 10 bases outside the gene matches. The CDR3 consists of 15 residues. Germline V gene data show CDR1 as MDHEN and CDR2 as SYDVKM. The CDR3 DNA reads TGTGCCAGCAGTATACCGGGACAGGGACGGAATGGCTACACCTTC. This sequence encodes CASSIPGQGRNGYTF.

The rearrangement uses TRBV5-4 and TRBJ1-5; a weak D match, TRBD1 (5 bases). V was clipped by 2 bases and J by 3 bases, with 9 bases between them. The length of the CDR3 is 14 residues. Germline CDR1 is SGHNT and CDR2 is YYREEE (reference sequence). The DNA of the CDR3 is TGTGCCAGCAGCTTCGGGGGATACAATCAGCCCCAGCATTTT. As protein: CASSFGGYNQPQHF.

The count of this clone is one. The V gene is TRBV7-2, the J gene TRBJ1-3, with 7 bases matching TRBD1. V shed 5 bases and J 5 bases; nucleotides not matched to a gene: 3. Germline V gives CDR1 SGHTA, CDR2 FQGNSA. The CDR3 has 13 residues. The CDR3 loop is CASSQGQRNTIYF. The CDR3 DNA is TGTGCCAGCAGCCAGGGACAGAGAAACACCATATATTTT.

This sequence joins TRBV18 and TRBJ2-7; tentative D call: TRBD2 (6 bases). The ends were cut back, 3 bases at V and 4 bases at J, with 13 bases in the middle. This CDR3 is built from 14 residues. Germline loops: CDR1 KGHSH, CDR2 LQKENI. The CDR3 sequence: CASSPGSAAYEQYF. CDR3 in DNA: TGTGCCAGCTCACCCGGGAGTGCCGCGTACGAGCAGTACTTC.

This sequence joins TRBV5-1 and TRBJ2-7, with D tentatively TRBD1 (7 bases). The V gene's germline CDR1 is SGHRS and CDR2 YFSETQ. The CDR3 runs 16 residues. The V gene lost 4 bases and the J gene lost 2 bases, with 19 bases spanning the gap. CDR3 nucleotide sequence: TGCGCCAGCAGCCCCGAAGCGGACAGGACTACCTACGAGCAGTACTTC. Its protein product is CASSPEADRTTYEQYF.

V is TRBV9 and J is TRBJ1-5; D is perhaps TRBD1 (6 bases). CDR3 size: 13 residues. Germline-derived CDR1 and CDR2 are SGDLS and YYNGEE. V lost 3 bases, J lost 2 bases, and 6 bases lay in between. In DNA form, the CDR3 reads TGTGCCAGCAGCGCAGGGGGCAATCAGCCCCAGCATTTT. Translated: CASSAGGNQPQHF.

The gene calls are TRBV5-4 and TRBJ2-2, with 10 nucleotides matching TRBD1. This CDR3 spans 16 amino acids. Germline assignment: CDR1 SGHNT and CDR2 YYREEE (reference sequence). V lost 2 bases to trimming and J lost 4 bases; unmatched junction nucleotides: 5. CDR3 sequence (DNA): TGTGCCAGCAGCTTTCCGGGACAGGGGTTCACCGGGGAGCTGTTTTTT. Residues: CASSFPGQGFTGELFF.

This chain uses TRBV2 with TRBJ2-5, with D maybe TRBD2 (6 bases). The V end lost 8 bases, the J end lost 7 bases, and 17 bases lay between the germline ends. This CDR3 has 13 residues. The V gene's germline CDR1 is SNHLY and CDR2 FYNNEI. DNA for the CDR3: TGTGCCAGCTCCTTGGGTGTCGGGGGGACCCAGTACTTC. It is translated as CASSLGVGGTQYF.

The rearrangement uses TRBV27 and TRBJ1-6; D is perhaps TRBD1 (5 bases). The V gene's germline CDR1 is MNHEY and CDR2 SMNVEV (reference sequence). The CDR3 is 14 residues long. V was pared by 2 bases and J by 6 bases, with 8 bases between. CDR3 protein: CASSLGRVNSPLHF. The CDR3 DNA is TGTGCCAGCAGTTTAGGCAGGGTTAATTCACCCCTCCACTTT.

V gene TRBV25-1 combines with J gene TRBJ2-2; 10 positions agree with TRBD2. Germline V lookup: CDR1 MGHDK, CDR2 SYGVNS. The CDR3 has 16 residues. After removal of 5 bases from V and 8 bases from J, the junction contained 11 bases not matched to a gene. In nucleotides, the CDR3 is TGTGCCAGCAGTATCTCCGTAACTAGCGGGGTGGGGGAGCTGTTTTTT. It is translated as CASSISVTSGVGELFF.

The V and J genes are TRBV18 and TRBJ1-6; tentative D call: TRBD1 (5 bases). Deletions cut 9 bases from V and 7 bases from J, with 16 bases between. This CDR3 has 14 residues. Germline V gene sequence: CDR1 KGHSH, CDR2 LQKENI. The CDR3 nucleotides read TGTGCCAGTAGTACCGGGGGGGGGAATTCACCCCTCCACTTT. It encodes CASSTGGGNSPLHF.

This clone was observed a handful of times. This chain links TRBV7-8 with TRBJ2-4, with 7 bases lining up with TRBD1. With V trimmed by 2 bases and J by 0 bases, 7 bases remained unmatched. The CDR3 covers 17 residues. CDR1 and CDR2 from the germline V gene are SGHVS and FQNEAQ. Here the CDR3 reads CASSLNNRGLAKNIQYF. In nucleotides, the CDR3 is TGTGCCAGCAGCTTAAACAACAGGGGATTAGCCAAAAACATTCAGTACTTC.

The chain employs TRBV12-5 and TRBJ1-1; D might be TRBD1 (5 bases). Trimming cost V 0 bases and J 6 bases, with 11 bases left between them. Germline values: CDR1 LGHNT, CDR2 FRNRAP. The length of the CDR3 is 14 residues. The CDR3 sequence is CASGLVQAPPEAFF. The CDR3, as DNA: TGTGCTAGTGGTTTGGTACAGGCACCGCCTGAAGCTTTCTTT.

The chain is built from TRBV19 and TRBJ1-4; D remains ambiguous. Looked up from germline, CDR1 is LNHDA and CDR2 is SQIVND (reference sequence). The CDR3 totals 14 residues. Trimming cost V 0 bases and J 7 bases, with 9 bases left between them. The CDR3 protein is CASSIEDSGEKLFF. CDR3 nucleotides: TGTGCCAGTAGTATAGAGGATTCAGGTGAAAAACTGTTTTTT.

J is TRBJ1-1 and V is TRBV28, with 9 bases fitting TRBD1. CDR1 is MDHEN and CDR2 is SYDVKM in the germline V gene. CDR3 size: 14 residues. Unmatched junction bases numbered 4, after V lost 4 bases and J lost 4 bases. The CDR3 spells CASSSYRGLTEAFF. The CDR3 DNA reads as TGTGCCAGCAGTTCATACAGGGGGCTCACTGAAGCTTTCTTT.

The genes are TRBV7-6 and TRBJ2-1; TRBD2 matches 7 bases. The V gene end was trimmed by 0 bases and the J gene end by 7 bases; junction bases not matched to a gene: 9. Per germline, CDR1 SGHVS and CDR2 FNYEAQ. The CDR3 has 16 residues. The CDR3 protein is CASSLARGGGLNEQFF. The CDR3 DNA is TGTGCCAGCAGCTTAGCGCGGGGCGGGGGACTTAATGAGCAGTTCTTC.

CDR3 sequence (DNA): TGCAGCGTTGAGGGAGACACCCCCTACGAGCAGTACTTC. Protein product: CSVEGDTPYEQYF. The chain is built from TRBV29-1 and TRBJ2-7; possibly TRBD2 for D (5 bases). The germline V gene has CDR1 SQVTM and CDR2 ANQGSEA. Trimming pared 3 bases from V and 2 bases from J, leaving 11 bases between. The CDR3 consists of 13 residues.